These 28 T cell receptor beta chains originate from one sample sequenced in a study of blood T cells in healthy people across ages. A J-beta primer mix and a sample-barcoded 5' primer were used in a second PCR of about 7 to 12 cycles. TCRdb re-analysed the 5' RACE reads in MiXCR, keeping a single row per CDR3 protein. The sample has some 670,000 distinct CDR3 sequences, 52% seen once; the top ten hold approximately 13%. Sequences were obtained from blood. The receptors here all came from a woman of 80 years or more in good health.

The CDR3 DNA is TGTGCCAGCAGTGAAGCGGACAGGGGTGGGCATTTT. Amino acid sequence: CASSEADRGGHF. The rearrangement links TRBV6-1 to TRBJ1-5; 9 bases are a match to TRBD1. CDR1 MNHNS and CDR2 SASEGT come from the germline V gene. V gave up 0 bases and J gave up 15 bases; unmatched junction bases: 3. The CDR3 covers 12 residues.

The rearrangement links TRBV27 to TRBJ1-5, with a possible D match to TRBD1 (6 bases). The CDR3 is made up of 13 amino acids. V was shortened by 5 bases and J by 6 bases, with 11 bases between the two germline ends. Germline CDR1 reads MNHEY; CDR2 reads SMNVEV (reference sequence). CDR3 sequence: CASSTTGIQPQHF. CDR3 sequence (DNA): TGTGCCAGCAGTACCACAGGGATTCAGCCCCAGCATTTT.

At least ten counts were recorded for this clonotype. This chain connects TRBV29-1 to TRBJ1-5; D is undetermined. Trimming shortened V by 4 bases and J by 0 bases, and 7 bases separated the two germline ends. Germline lookup yields CDR1 SQVTM and CDR2 ANQGSEA. The CDR3 length is 13 residues. Written as DNA, the CDR3 is TGCAGCGTTGGAGGAACTAGCAATCAGCCCCAGCATTTT. This gives the protein CSVGGTSNQPQHF.

This clonotype was observed a handful of times. V and J are TRBV25-1 and TRBJ1-1; no clear D. With 8 bases removed from V and 1 base from J, the gap between germline ends came to 20 bases. This CDR3 is built from 16 residues. Germline assignment: CDR1 MGHDK and CDR2 SYGVNS. The CDR3 reads CASRPWGTSENTEAFF. In DNA form, the CDR3 reads TGTGCCAGCCGACCGTGGGGTACTAGTGAGAACACTGAAGCTTTCTTT.

The chain combines TRBV25-1 with TRBJ2-7, with D maybe TRBD1 (6 bases). The DNA end favors TRBJ2-5, so the J call may be wrong. Germline V gene sequence: CDR1 MGHDK, CDR2 SYGVNS. The CDR3 contains 14 residues. This chain's CDR3 is CASRLTGRGETQYF. CDR3 sequence (DNA): TGTGCCAGCAGACTAACAGGGAGAGGGGAGACCCAGTACTTC.

This chain links TRBV2 with TRBJ1-1; 10 positions agree with TRBD1. The CDR3 covers 16 residues. Trimming at V came to 6 bases and at J to 1 base, leaving 8 bases not matched to a gene. Germline V CDR1 and CDR2: SNHLY, FYNNEI. In nucleotides, the CDR3 is TGTGCCAGCAGAGGTCGGACAGGGGGGGCGAACACTGAAGCTTTCTTT. Its protein is CASRGRTGGANTEAFF.

The table lists this clonotype with many counts. The CDR3 spells CASSSAQGGDTQYF. DNA of the CDR3: TGTGCCAGCAGTTCTGCACAGGGAGGAGATACGCAGTATTTT. V usage is TRBV12-3 or TRBV12-4 and J usage is TRBJ2-3; possibly TRBD1 or TRBD2 for D (6 bases each). The CDR3 has 14 residues. The V gene lost 4 bases and the J gene lost 5 bases, with 13 bases spanning the gap.

With regard to this clonotype: It may be a read error: a sequence one base away is much more abundant. The V gene is TRBV9, the J gene TRBJ2-5, with 11 bases lining up with TRBD2. This CDR3 has 15 residues. Per germline, CDR1 SGDLS and CDR2 YYNGEE. The junction had 10 bases not matched to a gene; V was cut back by 1 base and J by 11 bases. The DNA of the CDR3 is TGTGCCAGCAGCGTACTAGCGGGAGGCTACAATGAGCAGTACTTC. This translates into CASSVLAGGYNEQYF. The complete variable domain, with remaining parts taken from reference TRBV9 and TRBJ2-5, reads DSGVTQTPKHLITATGQRVTLRCSPRSGDLSVYWYQQSLDQGLQFLIQYYNGEERAKGNILERFSAQQFPDLHSELNLSSLELGDSALYFCASSVLAGGYNEQYFGPGTRLLVL.

The chain uses TRBV20-1 and TRBJ1-1; weak D call: TRBD1 (6 bases). CDR1 and CDR2 (germline): DFQATT, SNEGSKA (reference sequence). The V end lost 5 bases, the J end lost 10 bases, and 17 bases lay between the germline ends. The CDR3 totals 12 residues. Written as DNA, the CDR3 is TGCAGTGCTCTTTCAGGGGTTCGTGGAGCTTTCTTT. It is translated as CSALSGVRGAFF.

The V and J genes are TRBV7-9 and TRBJ2-3; 11 nucleotides line up with TRBD2. CDR1 and CDR2 (germline): SEHNR, FQNEAQ (reference sequence). The CDR3 sequence is 15 residues long. Trimming at V came to 6 bases and at J to 6 bases, leaving 8 bases not matched to a gene. As DNA, the CDR3 is TGTGCCAGCAGACCCAGACTAGCGGGGATCGATACGCAGTATTTT. Translation gives CASRPRLAGIDTQYF.

The chain links TRBV29-1 to TRBJ2-3; 8 bases are shared with TRBD2. J was trimmed by 3 bases and V by 4 bases; bases with no gene match: 9. Looked up from germline, CDR1 is SQVTM and CDR2 is ANQGSEA. This CDR3 contains 15 residues. CDR3 nucleotides: TGCAGCGTTGCCGACGGGGCGGGGGGTACAGATACGCAGTATTTT. This gives the protein CSVADGAGGTDTQYF.

This sequence joins TRBV6-2 or TRBV6-3 and TRBJ2-3; D call uncertain. CDR3 length equals 16 residues. Trimming removed 0 bases at V and 2 bases at J, with 12 bases between. CDR1 and CDR2 from the germline V gene are MNHEY and SVGEGT. The CDR3 loop is CASSYSFDTTTDTQYF. The CDR3 DNA follows: TGTGCCAGCAGTTACTCGTTTGACACCACCACAGATACGCAGTATTTT.

The rearrangement links TRBV29-1 to TRBJ2-5, with D unclear. Trimming removed 7 bases at V and 13 bases at J, with 10 bases between. In germline, CDR1 is SQVTM, CDR2 ANQGSEA. The CDR3 covers 8 residues. The CDR3 reads CSDWTGYF. The CDR3 DNA is TGCAGCGACTGGACCGGGTACTTC.

In regard to this clonotype: A clone one base away is much larger, so this may be a read error. The chain carries TRBV12-3 or TRBV12-4 and TRBJ2-1; D might be TRBD1 (5 bases). Trimming stripped 5 bases from V and 10 bases from J, with 15 bases between. The CDR3 has 13 amino acids. The CDR3 DNA is TGTGCCAGCAGTCAAGACAGACACGGAGAGCAGTTCTTC. It encodes CASSQDRHGEQFF.

This clonotype appeared a few times. The chain couples TRBV18 to TRBJ2-7; D gene ambiguous. Trimming removed 3 bases at V and 5 bases at J, with 5 bases between. The CDR3 sequence is 11 residues long. CDR1 and CDR2 from the germline V gene are KGHSH and LQKENI. CDR3 nucleotide sequence: TGTGCCAGCTCACCGCAGAACGAGCAGTACTTC. Its protein product is CASSPQNEQYF.

This clonotype was detected ten times or more. The gene calls are TRBV15 and TRBJ2-5; 8 bases fit TRBD1. The CDR3 covers 15 residues. The junction had 3 bases not matched to a gene; V was cut back by 2 bases and J by 1 base. Germline values: CDR1 LNHNV, CDR2 YYDKDF (reference sequence). The CDR3 nucleotides are TGTGCCACCAGCAGACTAGGGACAGGCCAAGAGACCCAGTACTTC. Translating gives CATSRLGTGQETQYF.

The chain combines TRBV27 with TRBJ2-5; D is unresolved. The J call is in doubt because the DNA end fits TRBJ2-7 better. Germline CDR1 is MNHEY and CDR2 is SMNVEV (reference sequence). The CDR3 loop spans 12 amino acids. The CDR3, as DNA: TGTGCCAGCAGTTCGGAGACTTTCGAGCAGTACTTC. Translating it yields CASSSETFEQYF.

V gene TRBV6-1 combines with J gene TRBJ1-3, with 9 bases fitting TRBD1. This CDR3 has 20 amino acids. Per the germline V gene, CDR1 is MNHNS and CDR2 is SASEGT. The J segment lost 0 bases and the V segment lost 4 bases, leaving 16 bases of the junction unmatched. The CDR3 spells CASSGRDGTGSFFSGNTIYF. The CDR3 DNA sequence: TGTGCCAGCAGTGGTCGGGATGGGACAGGGAGCTTTTTCTCTGGAAACACCATATATTTT.

This clonotype was picked up one time. With a much larger clone just one base away, this may be a read error. The chain employs TRBV12-3 or TRBV12-4 and TRBJ2-3; a possible D gene is TRBD2 (6 bases). This CDR3 has 15 residues. CDR3 bases: TGTGCCAGCAGCCTAACTAGTACTAGCATAGATACGCAGTATTTT. Translated, it gives CASSLTSTSIDTQYF.

The gene calls are TRBV14 and TRBJ2-7; weak D call: TRBD1 (5 bases). The CDR3 length is 14 residues. Looked up from germline, CDR1 is SGHDN and CDR2 is FVKESK. The V end lost 3 bases, the J end lost 11 bases, and 20 bases lay between the germline ends. The CDR3 spells CASSHPPQAQREYF. CDR3 nucleotides: TGTGCCAGCAGCCACCCTCCACAGGCGCAACGCGAGTACTTC.

In its sample, this clonotype was seen a few times. The V and J genes are TRBV20-1 and TRBJ2-1; TRBD1 might be the D (6 bases). From germline, CDR1 is DFQATT and CDR2 SNEGSKA (reference sequence). The V gene lost 4 bases and the J gene lost 0 bases, with 16 bases spanning the gap. The CDR3 spans 16 residues. The CDR3 sequence: CSAKPGQTSSYNEQFF. The CDR3 region has the DNA TGCAGTGCTAAACCGGGACAAACTAGCTCCTACAATGAGCAGTTCTTC.

The chain carries TRBV29-1 and TRBJ2-1; 8 bases align to TRBD2. V shed 5 bases, J shed 7 bases, and the junction held 19 bases outside the gene matches. Per germline, CDR1 SQVTM and CDR2 ANQGSEA. CDR3 length equals 17 residues. CDR3 DNA sequence: TGCAGCGTTCATGTTCCGGGGGGGCCCTTTATTTTAAATGAGCAGTTCTTC. This sequence encodes CSVHVPGGPFILNEQFF.

The rearrangement links TRBV2 to TRBJ2-1; 7 nucleotides align to TRBD1. The germline CDR1 and CDR2 sequences are SNHLY and FYNNEI. The ends lost 6 bases at V and 8 bases at J; junction bases unmatched: 7. This CDR3 region has 13 residues. The DNA for the CDR3 is TGTGCCAGCAGCGCCGGACAGGACGATGAGCAGTTCTTC. Amino acids: CASSAGQDDEQFF.

This clonotype was detected only a few times. The chain combines TRBV20-1 with TRBJ2-7; D perhaps matches TRBD2 (6 bases). This CDR3 comprises 13 residues. V gave up 5 bases and J gave up 2 bases, with 13 bases separating them. The germline V gene encodes CDR1 DFQATT and CDR2 SNEGSKA (reference sequence). The CDR3 DNA reads TGCAGTGCTGTCCGGGACTCAACCTACGAGCAGTACTTC. Protein: CSAVRDSTYEQYF.

This clonotype was recorded many times. The chain has TRBV4-2 and TRBJ2-3; D is possibly TRBD2 (6 bases). The CDR3 contains 16 residues. The ends were cut back, 0 bases at V and 5 bases at J, with 15 bases in the middle. The germline CDR1 and CDR2 sequences are LGHNA and YNFKEQ. DNA for the CDR3: TGTGCCAGCAGCCAAGATAGCGCTAGCGTGGAAGATACGCAGTATTTT. Encoded protein: CASSQDSASVEDTQYF.

In the case of this clonotype: This may stem from a read error, because a much larger clone lies one nucleotide away. The V call is TRBV20-1, the J call TRBJ2-1; TRBD2 aligns across 9 bases. CDR1 is DFQATT, CDR2 SNEGSKA, per germline (reference sequence). This CDR3 is built from 15 residues. J was trimmed by 6 bases and V by 3 bases; bases with no gene match: 9. CDR3 bases: TGCAGTGCTAGTGTCCCTAGCGGGGTCTGCAATGAGCAGTTCTTC. Encoded protein: CSASVPSGVCNEQFF.

This clonotype came up a few times. V and J are TRBV2 and TRBJ2-7; 7 bases align to TRBD1. Looked up from germline, CDR1 is SNHLY and CDR2 is FYNNEI. Trimming took 3 bases from V and 2 from J; bases not matched to a gene: 4. The CDR3 contains 14 residues. The CDR3 coding sequence is TGTGCCAGCAGTGATAGGACAGGCGCCTACGAGCAGTACTTC. Encoded protein: CASSDRTGAYEQYF.

This clonotype was recorded a few times. This chain uses TRBV24-1 with TRBJ2-3; 7 bases line up with TRBD2. The CDR3 contains 15 residues. J lost 6 bases, V lost 3 bases, and 8 bases had no gene match. The germline CDR1 and CDR2 sequences are KGHDR and SFDVKD. CDR3 amino acids: CATSDAGDYSDTQYF. In DNA, the CDR3 is TGTGCCACCAGTGATGCGGGGGACTACTCGGATACGCAGTATTTT.